This TCR beta chain emerged from a study of blood T cell repertoires in COVID-19. In the study overall: The United States, Italy and Spain supplied acute and convalescent COVID-19 samples.

In the authors' methods: Estimated nucleated cell counts came from reference gene primer amplification. The protocol was immunoSEQ multiplex PCR, while the TCRdb copy is restricted to in-frame clones and leaves out a portion. That table supplies the V and J calls and clone size; D and trimming were determined from the DNA. Altogether roughly 100,000 clones are present, approximately 90% being singletons, with the ten largest covering about 5%. This CDR3 is built from 16 residues. The ends were cut back, 5 bases at V and 1 base at J, with 17 bases in the middle. CDR1 and CDR2 (germline): MDHEN, SYDVKM.

The chain uses TRBV28 and TRBJ1-1, with D maybe TRBD1 (5 bases). The receptor was isolated from a woman over 75 with active COVID-19. The sample consisted of peripheral blood. In DNA form, the CDR3 reads TGTGCCAGCAGTCCTTCAGGGAGGGCGAAGAACACTGAAGCTTTCTTT. Translation: CASSPSGRAKNTEAFF.